The rows below give T cell receptor beta chains drawn from one sample of a study of T cells in Graves' hyperthyroidism and ophthalmopathy. TCRdb processed the multiplex PCR reads anew with MiXCR; each CDR3 protein has one entry. The data contain fewer than 400,000 distinct CDR3 sequences, around 25% of them singletons. What was sequenced was blood. All receptors come from a man aged 45 to 65 with Graves' hyperthyroidism. The CDR3 runs from the conserved cysteine through the conserved F or W. The order of the fields is CDR3 protein, CDR3 DNA, D gene, J gene, V gene, clone size. The D gene is left open where the match is weak. Some rows have no size entry. The others give once, few or many, or a class for an expanded clone.

cdr3_aa: CASSLMGGGAYNEQFF; cdr3_nt: TGTGCCAGCAGTTTAATGGGAGGGGGGGCATACAATGAGCAGTTCTTC; d_call: -; j_call: TRBJ2-1; v_call: TRBV27; clone_size: many
cdr3_aa: CASSQRDNYEQYF; cdr3_nt: TGCGCCAGCAGCCAACGAGACAACTACGAGCAGTACTTC; d_call: -; j_call: TRBJ2-7; v_call: TRBV4-1; clone_size: many
cdr3_aa: CASRATGGRFTDTQYF; cdr3_nt: TGTGCCAGCAGGGCGACAGGCGGGAGGTTCACAGATACGCAGTATTTT; d_call: TRBD2; j_call: TRBJ2-3; v_call: TRBV27; clone_size: many
cdr3_aa: CASSLSARLAGEGTDTQYF; cdr3_nt: TGTGCCAGCAGTTTATCGGCTAGACTAGCGGGAGAGGGCACAGATACGCAGTATTTT; d_call: TRBD2; j_call: TRBJ2-3; v_call: TRBV27; clone_size: -
cdr3_aa: CASSLRRGGTNEKLFF; cdr3_nt: TGTGCCAGCAGCTTGCGTAGAGGGGGAACTAATGAAAAACTGTTTTTT; d_call: -; j_call: TRBJ1-4; v_call: TRBV7-3; clone_size: -
cdr3_aa: CSVEEDRPDYGYTF; cdr3_nt: TGCAGCGTTGAAGAGGACAGGCCCGACTATGGCTACACCTTC; d_call: TRBD1; j_call: TRBJ1-2; v_call: TRBV29-1; clone_size: -
cdr3_aa: CASSFSGGSEQYF; cdr3_nt: TGCGCCAGCAGCTTTAGCGGGGGGTCCGAGCAGTACTTC; d_call: TRBD2; j_call: TRBJ2-7; v_call: TRBV5-1; clone_size: few
cdr3_aa: CASSQGNSNIQYF; cdr3_nt: TGTGCCAGTAGTCAGGGGAATTCGAACATTCAGTACTTC; d_call: -; j_call: TRBJ2-4; v_call: TRBV19; clone_size: few
cdr3_aa: CASSFQGANEQYF; cdr3_nt: TGTGCCAGCAGCTTTCAGGGGGCGAACGAGCAGTACTTC; d_call: TRBD1; j_call: TRBJ2-7; v_call: TRBV5-4; clone_size: -
cdr3_aa: CASSPMGDHNEQFF; cdr3_nt: TGTGCCAGCAGCCCAATGGGGGACCACAATGAGCAGTTCTTC; d_call: -; j_call: TRBJ2-1; v_call: TRBV7-9; clone_size: few
cdr3_aa: CSVVLGQGATDTQYF; cdr3_nt: TGCAGCGTTGTCCTTGGACAGGGGGCCACAGATACGCAGTATTTT; d_call: TRBD1; j_call: TRBJ2-3; v_call: TRBV29-1; clone_size: many
cdr3_aa: CASSTGDRSTDTQYF; cdr3_nt: TGTGCCAGCAGCACCGGGGACCGAAGCACAGATACGCAGTATTTT; d_call: -; j_call: TRBJ2-3; v_call: TRBV11-3; clone_size: many
cdr3_aa: CASSERRQGGYEQYF; cdr3_nt: TGTGCCAGCAGCGAGCGAAGGCAGGGGGGCTACGAGCAGTACTTC; d_call: -; j_call: TRBJ2-7; v_call: TRBV2; clone_size: few
cdr3_aa: CASSRDSLNTEAFF; cdr3_nt: TGTGCCAGCAGCCGGGACAGCCTAAACACTGAAGCTTTCTTT; d_call: TRBD1; j_call: TRBJ1-1; v_call: TRBV6-1; clone_size: many
cdr3_aa: CASSLIPGGGQETQYF; cdr3_nt: TGTGCCAGCAGCTTAATTCCAGGAGGGGGGCAAGAGACCCAGTACTTC; d_call: -; j_call: TRBJ2-5; v_call: TRBV7-3; clone_size: many
cdr3_aa: CASSPRLGGRDNEQFF; cdr3_nt: TGTGCCAGCAGCCCGCGATTGGGGGGTAGGGATAATGAGCAGTTCTTC; d_call: -; j_call: TRBJ2-1; v_call: TRBV7-9; clone_size: few
cdr3_aa: CASSRVAVGAPLHF; cdr3_nt: TGTGCCAGCAGCCGCGTAGCTGTTGGGGCACCCCTCCACTTT; d_call: -; j_call: TRBJ1-6; v_call: TRBV7-2; clone_size: few
cdr3_aa: CASSQVGGGRGSYNEQFF; cdr3_nt: TGTGCCAGCAGCCAAGTAGGCGGAGGGAGGGGCTCCTACAATGAGCAGTTCTTC; d_call: TRBD2; j_call: TRBJ2-1; v_call: TRBV3-1; clone_size: once
cdr3_aa: CASSHSSGRTKETQYF; cdr3_nt: TGTGCCAGCAGCCACTCTAGCGGGAGAACAAAAGAGACCCAGTACTTC; d_call: TRBD2; j_call: TRBJ2-5; v_call: TRBV7-2; clone_size: many
cdr3_aa: CASSEDGTGNIQYF; cdr3_nt: TGTGCCAGCAGTGAAGATGGGACAGGGAACATTCAGTACTTC; d_call: TRBD1; j_call: TRBJ2-4; v_call: TRBV2; clone_size: many
cdr3_aa: CAIRHPGVDGYTF; cdr3_nt: TGTGCCATCCGCCACCCCGGGGTCGATGGCTACACCTTC; d_call: -; j_call: TRBJ1-2; v_call: TRBV12-3/TRBV12-4; clone_size: -
cdr3_aa: CASTQEAGTSNSYNEQFF; cdr3_nt: TGTGCCAGCACCCAGGAAGCCGGGACTAGTAACTCCTACAATGAGCAGTTCTTC; d_call: TRBD2; j_call: TRBJ2-1; v_call: TRBV7-6; clone_size: many
cdr3_aa: CASSHGQFEMNTEAFF; cdr3_nt: TGTGCCAGCAGTCACGGACAGTTCGAGATGAACACTGAAGCTTTCTTT; d_call: -; j_call: TRBJ1-1; v_call: TRBV12-3/TRBV12-4; clone_size: -
cdr3_aa: CSVSTRPDTQYF; cdr3_nt: TGCAGCGTTAGCACTAGACCAGATACGCAGTATTTT; d_call: -; j_call: TRBJ2-3; v_call: TRBV29-1; clone_size: -
cdr3_aa: CASSVVIEQGFPNTGGLFF; cdr3_nt: TGTGCCAGCAGTGTGGTGATCGAACAGGGGTTTCCGAACACCGGGGGGCTGTTTTTT; d_call: -; j_call: TRBJ2-2; v_call: TRBV6-1; clone_size: -
cdr3_aa: CASSFGTDSNQPQHF; cdr3_nt: TGTGCCAGCAGCTTTGGGACAGACTCGAATCAGCCCCAGCATTTT; d_call: TRBD1; j_call: TRBJ1-5; v_call: TRBV7-2; clone_size: few
cdr3_aa: CSVHPGRAYNEQFF; cdr3_nt: TGCAGCGTTCATCCGGGGAGAGCCTACAATGAGCAGTTCTTC; d_call: -; j_call: TRBJ2-1; v_call: TRBV29-1; clone_size: few
cdr3_aa: CASSGAGGVGRNEQFF; cdr3_nt: TGTGCCAGCAGCGGGGCGGGGGGCGTGGGAAGGAATGAGCAGTTCTTC; d_call: TRBD2; j_call: TRBJ2-1; v_call: TRBV4-2; clone_size: -
cdr3_aa: CASSIPTGSGANVLTF; cdr3_nt: TGTGCCAGTAGTATCCCCACAGGGTCTGGGGCCAACGTCCTGACTTTC; d_call: -; j_call: TRBJ2-6; v_call: TRBV19; clone_size: few
cdr3_aa: CATSRAPLSGDTQYF; cdr3_nt: TGTGCCACCAGCAGAGCTCCCCTGTCGGGGGATACGCAGTATTTT; d_call: -; j_call: TRBJ2-3; v_call: TRBV15; clone_size: -
cdr3_aa: CASRGTLAGGNEQFF; cdr3_nt: TGCGCCAGCAGAGGGACTTTAGCGGGAGGGAATGAGCAGTTCTTC; d_call: TRBD2; j_call: TRBJ2-1; v_call: TRBV2; clone_size: few
cdr3_aa: CASSTNSATNEKLFF; cdr3_nt: TGTGCCAGCAGTACCAACAGTGCAACTAATGAAAAACTGTTTTTT; d_call: -; j_call: TRBJ1-4; v_call: TRBV2; clone_size: few